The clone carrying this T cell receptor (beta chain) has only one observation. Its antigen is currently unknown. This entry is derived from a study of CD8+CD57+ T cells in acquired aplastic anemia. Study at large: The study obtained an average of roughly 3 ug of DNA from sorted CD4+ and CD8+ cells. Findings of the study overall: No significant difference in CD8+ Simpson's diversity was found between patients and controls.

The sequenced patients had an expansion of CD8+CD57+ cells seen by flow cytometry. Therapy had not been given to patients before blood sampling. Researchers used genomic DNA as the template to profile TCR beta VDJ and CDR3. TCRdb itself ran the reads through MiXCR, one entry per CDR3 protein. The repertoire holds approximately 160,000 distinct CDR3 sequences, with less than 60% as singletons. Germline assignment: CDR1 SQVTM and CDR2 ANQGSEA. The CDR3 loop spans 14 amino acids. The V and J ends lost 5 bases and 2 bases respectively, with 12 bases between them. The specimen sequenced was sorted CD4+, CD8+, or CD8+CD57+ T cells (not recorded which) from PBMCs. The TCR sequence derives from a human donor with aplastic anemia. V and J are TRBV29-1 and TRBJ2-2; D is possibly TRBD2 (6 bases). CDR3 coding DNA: TGCAGCGTTAAGGGACTTACTAACACCGGGGAGCTGTTTTTT. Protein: CSVKGLTNTGELFF.